The clone carrying this TCR beta chain has a handful of counts. The target antigen is unknown. Germline V gene data show CDR1 as SGHRS and CDR2 as YFSETQ. V lost 4 bases to trimming and J lost 7 bases, with 14 bases between them. CDR3 size: 14 residues. TCRdb independently ran MiXCR on the 5' RACE reads; one entry per CDR3 protein. The sample records tens of thousands of distinct CDR3 sequences, around 28% being singletons. Overall study findings and caveats: In terms of TCR gene usage, tumor memory CD4+ T cells clustered together with blood and lymph node memory CD4+ cells, as well as with lymph node naive CD4+ cells.

The V gene is TRBV5-1, the J gene TRBJ2-2; D unresolved. Specimen: tumor-infiltrating memory CD4+ T cells sorted from the breast tumor. Subset of the sample: memory CD4+ T cells, CD4+CD45RO+CD25-. This receptor was taken from a female donor with breast cancer. This CDR3 reads CASSQIGGGGELFF. In DNA form, the CDR3 reads TGCGCCAGCAGCCAGATTGGTGGTGGCGGGGAGCTGTTTTTT.